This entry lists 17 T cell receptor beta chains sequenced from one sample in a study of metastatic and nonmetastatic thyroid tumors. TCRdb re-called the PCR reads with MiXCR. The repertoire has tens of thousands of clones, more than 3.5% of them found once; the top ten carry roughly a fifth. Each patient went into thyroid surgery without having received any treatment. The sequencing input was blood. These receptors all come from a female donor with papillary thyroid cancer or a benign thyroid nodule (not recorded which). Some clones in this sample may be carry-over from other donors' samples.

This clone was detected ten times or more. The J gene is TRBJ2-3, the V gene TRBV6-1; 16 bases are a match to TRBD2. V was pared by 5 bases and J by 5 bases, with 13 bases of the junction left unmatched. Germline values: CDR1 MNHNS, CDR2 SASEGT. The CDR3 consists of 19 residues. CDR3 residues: CASSHYPGLAGGGVDTQYF. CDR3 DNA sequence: TGTGCCAGCAGTCACTACCCGGGACTAGCGGGAGGGGGAGTAGATACGCAGTATTTT.

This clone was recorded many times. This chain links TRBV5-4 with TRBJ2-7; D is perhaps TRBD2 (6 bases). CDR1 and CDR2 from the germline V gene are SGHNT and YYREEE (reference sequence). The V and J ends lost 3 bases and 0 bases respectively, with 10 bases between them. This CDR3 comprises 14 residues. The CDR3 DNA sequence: TGTGCCAGCAGCTCGGGACTCGGCTCCTACGAGCAGTACTTC. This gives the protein CASSSGLGSYEQYF.

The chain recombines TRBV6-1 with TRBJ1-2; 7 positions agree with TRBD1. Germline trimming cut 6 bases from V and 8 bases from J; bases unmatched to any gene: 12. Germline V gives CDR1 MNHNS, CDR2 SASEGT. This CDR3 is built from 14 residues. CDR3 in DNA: TGTGCCAGCAGGGGCGGGTTACAGGGGAACGGCTACACCTTC. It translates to CASRGGLQGNGYTF.

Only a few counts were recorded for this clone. The CDR3 here is CASSSTSGGPDTQYF. The CDR3 nucleotides are TGTGCCAGCAGTTCGACTAGCGGGGGGCCAGATACGCAGTATTTT. This chain connects TRBV6-5 to TRBJ2-3, with 13 bases aligning to TRBD2. The CDR3 has 15 residues. Germline CDR1 and CDR2: MNHEY and SVGAGI. Unmatched junction bases numbered 2, after V lost 4 bases and J lost 4 bases.

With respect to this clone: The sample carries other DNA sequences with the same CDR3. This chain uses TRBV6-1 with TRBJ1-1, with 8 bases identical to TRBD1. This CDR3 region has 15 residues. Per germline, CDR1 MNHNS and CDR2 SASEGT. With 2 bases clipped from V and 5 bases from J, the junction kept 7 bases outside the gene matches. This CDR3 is CASSEPVTGVTEAFF. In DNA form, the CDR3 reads TGTGCCAGCAGTGAACCGGTGACAGGGGTAACTGAAGCTTTCTTT.

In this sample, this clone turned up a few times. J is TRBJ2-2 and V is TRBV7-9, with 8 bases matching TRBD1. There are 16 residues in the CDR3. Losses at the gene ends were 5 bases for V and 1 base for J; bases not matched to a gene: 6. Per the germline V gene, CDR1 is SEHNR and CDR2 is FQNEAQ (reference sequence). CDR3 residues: CASSLTQGENTGELFF. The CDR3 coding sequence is TGTGCCAGCAGCCTTACACAGGGGGAGAACACCGGGGAGCTGTTTTTT.

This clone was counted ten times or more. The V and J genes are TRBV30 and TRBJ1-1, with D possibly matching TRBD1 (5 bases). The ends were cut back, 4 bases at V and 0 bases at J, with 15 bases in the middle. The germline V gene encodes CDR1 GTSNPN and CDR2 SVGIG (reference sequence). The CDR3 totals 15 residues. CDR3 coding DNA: TGTGCCTGGATTAAAGCGACAGTTTTGAACACTGAAGCTTTCTTT. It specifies CAWIKATVLNTEAFF.

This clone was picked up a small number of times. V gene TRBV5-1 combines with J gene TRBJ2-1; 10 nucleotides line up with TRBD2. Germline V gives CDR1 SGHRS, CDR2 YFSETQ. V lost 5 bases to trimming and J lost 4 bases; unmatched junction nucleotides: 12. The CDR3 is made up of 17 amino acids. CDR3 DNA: TGCGCCAGCAGTCTAGTGGGTAGGACTAGCGGTTACAATGAGCAGTTCTTC. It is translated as CASSLVGRTSGYNEQFF.

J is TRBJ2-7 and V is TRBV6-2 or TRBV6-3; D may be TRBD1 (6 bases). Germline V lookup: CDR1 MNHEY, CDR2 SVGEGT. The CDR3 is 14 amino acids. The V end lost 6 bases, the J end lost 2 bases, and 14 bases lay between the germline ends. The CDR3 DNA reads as TGTGCCAGCAGGGGACAAGAGGGACCCTACGAGCAGTACTTC. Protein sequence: CASRGQEGPYEQYF.

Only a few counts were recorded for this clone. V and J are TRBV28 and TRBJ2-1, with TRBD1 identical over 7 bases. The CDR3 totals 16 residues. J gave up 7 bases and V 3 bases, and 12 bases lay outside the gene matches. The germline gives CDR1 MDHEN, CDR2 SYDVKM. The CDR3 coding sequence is TGTGCCAGCAGTTTTGATCGGAGACAGGGAAATAATGAGCAGTTCTTC. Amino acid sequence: CASSFDRRQGNNEQFF.

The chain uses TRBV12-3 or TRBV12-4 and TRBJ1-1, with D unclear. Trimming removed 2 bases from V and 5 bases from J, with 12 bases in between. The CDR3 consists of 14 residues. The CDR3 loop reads CASSLRRGETEAFF. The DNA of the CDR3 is TGTGCCAGCAGTTTAAGGCGGGGTGAGACTGAAGCTTTCTTT.

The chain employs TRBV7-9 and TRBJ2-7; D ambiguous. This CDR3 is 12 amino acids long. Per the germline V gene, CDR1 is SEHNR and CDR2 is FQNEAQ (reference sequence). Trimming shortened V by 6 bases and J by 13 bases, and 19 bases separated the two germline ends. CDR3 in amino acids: CASRKTGYEYYF. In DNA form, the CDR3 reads TGTGCCAGCAGGAAGACGGGTTACGAGTATTACTTC.

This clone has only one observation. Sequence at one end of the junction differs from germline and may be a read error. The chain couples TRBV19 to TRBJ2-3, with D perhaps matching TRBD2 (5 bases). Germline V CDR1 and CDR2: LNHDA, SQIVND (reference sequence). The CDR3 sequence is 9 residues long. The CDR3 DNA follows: TGTGCCAGGCGGGCCACCCAGGATTTT. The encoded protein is CARRATQDF.

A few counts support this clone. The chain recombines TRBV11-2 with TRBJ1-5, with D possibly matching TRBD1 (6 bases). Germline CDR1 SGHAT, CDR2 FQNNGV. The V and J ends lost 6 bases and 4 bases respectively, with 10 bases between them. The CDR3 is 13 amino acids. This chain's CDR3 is CASRQGLNQPQHF. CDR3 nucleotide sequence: TGTGCCAGCAGACAGGGATTAAATCAGCCCCAGCATTTT.

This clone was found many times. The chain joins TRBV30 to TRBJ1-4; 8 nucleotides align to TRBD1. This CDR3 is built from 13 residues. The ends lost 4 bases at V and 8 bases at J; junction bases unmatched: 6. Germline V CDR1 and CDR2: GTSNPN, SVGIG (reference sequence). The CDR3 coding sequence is TGTGCCTGGAATCAGGGGGCGCGGGAAAAACTGTTTTTT. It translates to CAWNQGAREKLFF.

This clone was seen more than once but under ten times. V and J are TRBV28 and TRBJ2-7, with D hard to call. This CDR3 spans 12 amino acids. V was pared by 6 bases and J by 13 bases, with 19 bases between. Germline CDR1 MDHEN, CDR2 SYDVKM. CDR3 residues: CASSSRSFRQYV. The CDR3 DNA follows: TGTGCCAGCAGCTCAAGATCTTTTAGGCAATACGTC.

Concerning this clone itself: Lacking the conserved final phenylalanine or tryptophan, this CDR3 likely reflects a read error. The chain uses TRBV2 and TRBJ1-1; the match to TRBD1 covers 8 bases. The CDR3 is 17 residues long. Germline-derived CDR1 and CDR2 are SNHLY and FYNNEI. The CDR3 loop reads CASSGNQGARLNTEAFL. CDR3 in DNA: TGTGCCAGCAGTGGGAATCAGGGGGCAAGATTAAACACCGAAGCTTTCTTA.